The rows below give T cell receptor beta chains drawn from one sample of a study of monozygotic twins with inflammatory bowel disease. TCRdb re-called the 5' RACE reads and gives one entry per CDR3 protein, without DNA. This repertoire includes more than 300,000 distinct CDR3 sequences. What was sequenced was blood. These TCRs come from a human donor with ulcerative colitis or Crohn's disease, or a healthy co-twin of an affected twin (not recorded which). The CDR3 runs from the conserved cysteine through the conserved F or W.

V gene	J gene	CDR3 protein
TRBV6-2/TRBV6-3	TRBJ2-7	CASSEYPHSYEQYF
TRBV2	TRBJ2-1	CASSGSSGGGIEQFF
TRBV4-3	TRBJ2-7	CASSFFGQGLYEQYF
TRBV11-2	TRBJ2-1	CASSLHNRNNEQFF
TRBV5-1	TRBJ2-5	CASTWADQETQYF
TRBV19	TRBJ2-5	CASSTLSGGEETQYF
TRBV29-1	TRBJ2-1	CSVEEGKGRSQFF
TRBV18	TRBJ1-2	CASSPDRSNYGYTF
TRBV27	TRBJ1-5	CASTTFTRGRDQPQHF
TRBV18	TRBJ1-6	CASSPRGGSSYNSPLHF
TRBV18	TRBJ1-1	CASSPPVNTEAFF
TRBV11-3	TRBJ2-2	CASSLGAATGELFF
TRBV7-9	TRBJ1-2	CASSFHEGYTF
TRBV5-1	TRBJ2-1	CASSFGQGVREQFF
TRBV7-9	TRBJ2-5	CASSLKGREETQYF
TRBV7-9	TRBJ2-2	CASSRRDRGRGTGELFF
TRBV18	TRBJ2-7	CASSPNTGGYEQYF
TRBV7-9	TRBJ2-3	CGLAGDVGDTQYF
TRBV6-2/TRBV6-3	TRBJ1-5	CASSYGGAGQPQHF
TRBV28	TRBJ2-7	CASSLIQGADEQYF
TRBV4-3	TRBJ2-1	CASSQDSTTSGLSQFF
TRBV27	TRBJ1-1	CASSLNGRGLAFF
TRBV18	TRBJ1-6	CASSPGPQRAYNSPLHF
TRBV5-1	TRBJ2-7	CASSSGPAGGPFEQYF
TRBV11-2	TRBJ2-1	CASSLQLAGDNEQFF
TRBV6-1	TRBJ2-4	CASRRTGAGLAKNIQYF
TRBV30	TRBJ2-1	CAWAGTGAPYNEQFF
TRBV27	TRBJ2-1	CASTLGGYSYNEQFF
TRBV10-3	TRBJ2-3	CAISDEAGGADTQYF
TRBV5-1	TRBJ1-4	CASSFQGGEKLFF
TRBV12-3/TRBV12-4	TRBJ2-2	CASSPGHNTGELFF
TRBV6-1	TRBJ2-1	CASSLAGRRGNEQFF
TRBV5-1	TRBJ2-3	CASSSGTGVTTDTQYF
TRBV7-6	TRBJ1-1	CASSLPPGRNTEAFF
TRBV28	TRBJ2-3	CASSLRDRNTDTQYF
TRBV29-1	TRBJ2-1	CSVPGGGNRAINEQFF
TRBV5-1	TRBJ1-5	CASSLEGGFNQPQHF
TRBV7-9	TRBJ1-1	CASTLAANTEAFF
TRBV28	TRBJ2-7	CASSLAAATYEQYF
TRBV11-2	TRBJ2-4	CASSLWGQGMNQAKNIQYF
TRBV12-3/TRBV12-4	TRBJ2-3	CASSFRSGGTSTDTQYF
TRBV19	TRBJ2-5	CASSIQTSLQETQYF
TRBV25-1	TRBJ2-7	CASSESGTGYEQYF
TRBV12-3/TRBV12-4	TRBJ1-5	CASSSWVGGEKPQHF
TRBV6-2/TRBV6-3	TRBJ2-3	CASKDSAGTDTQYF
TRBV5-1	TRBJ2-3	CASSLILCTDTQYF
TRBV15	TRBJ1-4	CATSRDRKGAGEKLFF
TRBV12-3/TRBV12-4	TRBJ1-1	CASSTRQGWSSTEAFF
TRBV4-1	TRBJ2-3	CASSQDSPGGSTDTQYF
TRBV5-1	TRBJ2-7	CASRNLTGAQPYEQYF
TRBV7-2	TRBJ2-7	CASSLTGHSEQYF